The 22 T cell receptor beta chains reported below all come from one sample, sequenced in a study of blood T cell repertoires in COVID-19. Profiled with immunoSEQ multiplex PCR; TCRdb holds only in-frame clones, not every one. The sample includes about 500,000 clones, 80% to 90% of them seen just once. Sequencing was carried out using peripheral blood. The receptors were gathered from a man aged 18 to 30 with COVID-19, enrolled during active disease.

The rearrangement joins TRBV19 to TRBJ1-2; D perhaps matches TRBD1 (5 bases). The germline gives CDR1 LNHDA, CDR2 SQIVND (reference sequence). CDR3 length equals 13 residues. V lost 6 bases and J lost 4, with 12 bases in between. CDR3 coding DNA: TGTGCCAGTAGCATAACAGGAATCTATGGCTACACCTTC. Protein sequence: CASSITGIYGYTF.

This clone has only one observation. The DNA of the CDR3 is TGTGCCAGCAGCTCCACTCCTGGTAATGAGCAGTTCTTC. It is translated as CASSSTPGNEQFF. The chain carries TRBV7-8 and TRBJ2-1; D call uncertain. Trimming took off 4 bases at V and 7 bases at J, with 11 bases between the two ends. Germline CDR1 reads SGHVS; CDR2 reads FQNEAQ. The CDR3 length is 13 residues.

V and J are TRBV4-2 and TRBJ2-4, with a tentative D call TRBD2 (7 bases). CDR3 length equals 16 residues. The germline V gene encodes CDR1 LGHNA and CDR2 YNFKEQ. The germline V and J ends were trimmed by 0 bases and 7 bases, with 16 bases remaining between them. The CDR3 protein is CASSQDRGRGGNIQYF. CDR3 sequence (DNA): TGTGCCAGCAGCCAAGATAGGGGCAGGGGAGGGAACATTCAGTACTTC.

The chain employs TRBV3-1 (or the pseudogene TRBV3-2) and TRBJ2-5; TRBD2 is a possible D gene (5 bases). This CDR3 comprises 15 residues. The V end lost 3 bases, the J end lost 3 bases, and 14 bases lay between the germline ends. Germline V CDR1 and CDR2: LGHDT, YNNKEL (reference sequence). The CDR3 sequence: CASSHPAGEKETQYF. CDR3 coding DNA: TGTGCCAGCAGCCACCCCGCGGGCGAAAAAGAGACCCAGTACTTC.

The gene calls are TRBV2 and TRBJ2-2, with TRBD1 matching over 7 bases. Germline V gives CDR1 SNHLY, CDR2 FYNNEI. CDR3 length equals 16 residues. The trim removed 5 bases at V and 0 bases at J, leaving 6 bases unmatched. Here the CDR3 DNA reads TGTGCCAGCAGTTTATACAGGGGAGCGAACACCGGGGAGCTGTTTTTT. It encodes CASSLYRGANTGELFF. The full variable domain, rest sourced from reference TRBV2 and TRBJ2-2, is EPEVTQTPSHQVTQMGQEVILRCVPISNHLYFYWYRQILGQKVEFLVSFYNNEISEKSEIFDDQFSVERPDGSNFTLKIRSTKLEDSAMYFCASSLYRGANTGELFFGEGSRLTVL.

The J gene is TRBJ1-6, the V gene TRBV5-4; 7 bases are shared with TRBD1. CDR1 is SGHNT and CDR2 is YYREEE in the germline V gene (reference sequence). This CDR3 is built from 14 residues. V trimming: 4 bases; J trimming: 8 bases; junction bases outside the gene matches: 6. The CDR3 coding sequence is TGTGCCAGCAGCCCAGGGGGTACGGATTCACCCCTCCACTTT. This translates into CASSPGGTDSPLHF.

The chain employs TRBV10-1 and TRBJ2-3; 10 positions match TRBD1. The CDR3 consists of 17 residues. Germline CDR1 and CDR2: WNHNN and SYGVQD (reference sequence). The V gene end was trimmed by 7 bases and the J gene end by 2 bases; junction bases not matched to a gene: 12. Written as DNA, the CDR3 is TGCGCCAGCAAGATGCTAAGGGACAGGGGTGCCACAGATACGCAGTATTTT. Encoded protein: CASKMLRDRGATDTQYF.

This rearrangement joins TRBV4-1 to TRBJ2-2, with a tentative D call TRBD2 (5 bases). Germline lookup yields CDR1 MGHRA and CDR2 YSYEKL. The CDR3 has 17 amino acids. Trimming pared 1 base from V and 0 bases from J, leaving 12 bases between. CDR3 sequence reads: CASSQGPAATNTGELFF. The DNA for the CDR3 is TGCGCCAGCAGCCAAGGTCCAGCGGCGACGAACACCGGGGAGCTGTTTTTT.

The chain joins TRBV9 to TRBJ2-1; 12 nucleotides line up with TRBD2. V was clipped by 3 bases and J by 4 bases; unmatched bases: 11. Per the germline V gene, CDR1 is SGDLS and CDR2 is YYNGEE. The CDR3 runs to 18 residues. CDR3 nucleotide sequence: TGTGCCAGCAGCGCCCCGACTAGCGGGAGCGGATCATACAATGAGCAGTTCTTC. Protein: CASSAPTSGSGSYNEQFF.

The chain's CDR3 is CASSGGGDAFF. DNA of the CDR3: TGTGCCAGCAGTGGAGGGGGGGACGCTTTCTTT. This chain uses TRBV6-4 with TRBJ1-1; D is perhaps TRBD1 (6 bases). The CDR3 consists of 11 residues. Trimming cost V 4 bases and J 11 bases, with 11 bases left between them. Germline CDR1 and CDR2: MRHNA and SNTAGT.

DNA of the CDR3: TGTGCCAGCAGAGTAGGGGGTCTCGGGGAGCTGTTTTTT. Translated: CASRVGGLGELFF. The chain joins TRBV6-5 to TRBJ2-2; D might be TRBD1 (6 bases). The CDR3 contains 13 residues. Per germline, CDR1 MNHEY and CDR2 SVGAGI. Between the trimmed V and J ends, which lost 6 bases and 7 bases, there was a span of 12 bases.

The gene calls are TRBV7-6 and TRBJ1-4; maybe TRBD1 (5 bases). This CDR3 has 13 residues. Germline loops: CDR1 SGHVS, CDR2 FNYEAQ. Trimming pared 5 bases from V and 6 bases from J, leaving 10 bases between. The CDR3 loop is CASSQDRDEKLFF. Written as DNA, the CDR3 is TGTGCCAGCAGCCAAGACAGAGATGAAAAACTGTTTTTT.

The V gene is TRBV30, the J gene TRBJ1-5, with 7 bases fitting TRBD1. This CDR3 contains 12 residues. Looked up from germline, CDR1 is GTSNPN and CDR2 is SVGIG (reference sequence). V was pared by 3 bases and J by 5 bases, with 1 base of the junction left unmatched. The CDR3 region is CAWRQGDQPQHF. DNA for the CDR3: TGTGCCTGGAGGCAGGGGGATCAGCCCCAGCATTTT.

This clone was counted at least ten times. The J gene is TRBJ2-2, the V gene TRBV4-1; TRBD1 is a possible D gene (5 bases). Germline CDR1 is MGHRA and CDR2 is YSYEKL. The germline V and J ends were trimmed by 2 bases and 6 bases, with 13 bases remaining between them. The CDR3 is 15 amino acids. The chain's CDR3 is CASSQLNGASGELFF. The CDR3 nucleotides read TGCGCCAGCAGCCAACTTAATGGGGCCTCCGGGGAGCTGTTTTTT.

The V call is TRBV9, the J call TRBJ2-2; 8 bases line up with TRBD1. Germline V gene data show CDR1 as SGDLS and CDR2 as YYNGEE. Trimming cost V 3 bases and J 1 base; bases outside gene matches: 8. This CDR3 has 17 amino acids. The DNA of the CDR3 is TGTGCCAGCAGCGATCAAACCGGGACAGGGAACACCGGGGAGCTGTTTTTT. Its translation: CASSDQTGTGNTGELFF.

The V call is TRBV7-6, the J call TRBJ2-6; possible D gene TRBD1, 6 bases. Germline V gene sequence: CDR1 SGHVS, CDR2 FNYEAQ. Between the trimmed V and J ends, which lost 5 bases and 2 bases, there was a span of 10 bases. This CDR3 spans 15 amino acids. CDR3 DNA sequence: TGTGCCAGCAGCCTTGAGGGGGCTGGGGCCAACGTCCTGACTTTC. Translation gives CASSLEGAGANVLTF.

V usage is TRBV2 and J usage is TRBJ2-7; 7 nucleotides align to TRBD1. CDR3 length: 14 residues. Per germline, CDR1 SNHLY and CDR2 FYNNEI. Trimming took 8 bases from V and 4 from J; bases not matched to a gene: 11. CDR3 loop: CASSGTVQEYEQYF. In DNA form, the CDR3 reads TGTGCCAGCTCCGGGACAGTGCAAGAATACGAGCAGTACTTC.

The chain carries TRBV11-2 and TRBJ1-2; maybe TRBD1 (5 bases). With 5 bases removed from V and 4 bases from J, the gap between germline ends came to 11 bases. Germline V gene sequence: CDR1 SGHAT, CDR2 FQNNGV. The CDR3 runs to 13 residues. The CDR3 nucleotides read TGTGCCAGCAGCGTGAGCGACAGCTATGGCTACACCTTC. The encoded protein is CASSVSDSYGYTF.

This CDR3 reads CASSSIGSDRPNYGYTF. The CDR3, as DNA: TGTGCCAGCAGTAGTATTGGGTCGGACAGGCCGAACTATGGCTACACCTTC. The V and J genes are TRBV2 and TRBJ1-2; TRBD1 aligns across 7 bases. From germline, CDR1 is SNHLY and CDR2 FYNNEI. The CDR3 totals 17 residues. V dropped 5 bases and J dropped 2; count of bases not matched to a gene: 14.

V is TRBV7-2 and J is TRBJ1-6; the D gene is possibly TRBD1 (5 bases). Deletions cut 1 base from V and 6 bases from J, with 16 bases between. The CDR3 is 17 amino acids. CDR1 is SGHTA, CDR2 FQGNSA, per germline. For the CDR3, the DNA is TGTGCCAGCAGCTTAGATGGCACTGGGGCGACTAATTCACCCCTCCACTTT. It translates to CASSLDGTGATNSPLHF.

The chain employs TRBV29-1 and TRBJ2-1, with 11 bases aligning to TRBD2. Trimming cost V 6 bases and J 9 bases; bases outside gene matches: 7. Germline CDR1 is SQVTM and CDR2 is ANQGSEA. This CDR3 contains 13 residues. The CDR3 spells CSVVAGGPVEQFF. The CDR3, as DNA: TGCAGCGTCGTAGCGGGAGGGCCGGTTGAGCAGTTCTTC.

This chain uses TRBV19 with TRBJ2-5; TRBD1 might be the D (6 bases). The germline V and J ends were trimmed by 5 bases and 5 bases, with 12 bases remaining between them. Germline CDR1 reads LNHDA; CDR2 reads SQIVND (reference sequence). The CDR3 contains 13 residues. For the CDR3, the DNA is TGTGCCAGTAGTGTCCAGGGGTGGGAGACCCAGTACTTC. Translation gives CASSVQGWETQYF.